These 13 T cell receptor beta chains were all obtained from the same sample, sequenced in a study of naive and memory T cell subsets. Two oligonucleotides, mixed equimolar, formed the beta constant-region primer covering TRBC1 and TRBC2. Each CDR3 protein is one row after TCRdb ran MiXCR on the UMI-ligation and nested PCR reads. The sample includes around 160,000 distinct CDR3 sequences, 15% to 20% of them seen just once. Material for sequencing was naive CD4+ T cells from blood. These receptor sequences come from a human donor in good health.

V and J are TRBV20-1 and TRBJ2-1; 11 bases align to TRBD2. Germline loops: CDR1 DFQATT, CDR2 SNEGSKA (reference sequence). CDR3 length equals 16 residues. Unmatched junction bases numbered 8, after V lost 3 bases and J lost 4 bases. CDR3 nucleotide sequence: TGCAGTGCTAGCGACGCGACTAGCGGGAAATACAATGAGCAGTTCTTC. As protein: CSASDATSGKYNEQFF.

The chain carries TRBV20-1 and TRBJ1-1; TRBD1 is a possible D gene (6 bases). This CDR3 region has 15 residues. V gave up 2 bases and J gave up 1 base, with 14 bases separating them. Germline V CDR1 and CDR2: DFQATT, SNEGSKA (reference sequence). CDR3 in DNA: TGCAGTGCTAGAAGGGGGGGGCTGAGGAACACTGAAGCTTTCTTT. Encoded protein: CSARRGGLRNTEAFF.

The sample holds a few counts of this clonotype. J is TRBJ2-2 and V is TRBV3-1; weak D call: TRBD1 (5 bases). The CDR3 is 13 residues long. CDR1 and CDR2 (germline): LGHDT, YNNKEL (reference sequence). V lost 1 base and J 7 bases, leaving 7 bases between the germline ends. This chain's CDR3 is CASSQAGRGELFF. The DNA for the CDR3 is TGTGCCAGCAGCCAAGCAGGGCGCGGGGAGCTGTTTTTT.

The rearrangement uses TRBV12-3 or TRBV12-4 and TRBJ1-1, with no clear D. The CDR3 contains 11 residues. Between the trimmed V and J ends, which lost 8 bases and 0 bases, there was a span of 4 bases. The CDR3 spells CASGVNTEAFF. In DNA form, the CDR3 reads TGTGCCAGCGGCGTGAACACTGAAGCTTTCTTT.

The chain uses TRBV2 and TRBJ2-1; D gene ambiguous. The CDR3 runs 11 residues. V gave up 1 base and J gave up 7 bases, with 2 bases separating them. The germline gives CDR1 SNHLY, CDR2 FYNNEI. The CDR3 protein is CASSEENEQFF. DNA for the CDR3: TGTGCCAGCAGTGAAGAAAATGAGCAGTTCTTC.

This clonotype was picked up a small number of times. The J gene is TRBJ2-1, the V gene TRBV20-1; 14 nucleotides agree with TRBD2. Trimming removed 3 bases from V and 9 bases from J; junction bases left unmatched: 4. From germline, CDR1 is DFQATT and CDR2 SNEGSKA (reference sequence). CDR3 length: 14 residues. The CDR3 spells CSARETSGRVEQFF. The CDR3 DNA is TGCAGTGCTAGGGAGACTAGCGGGAGGGTTGAGCAGTTCTTC.

This clonotype has a count of ten or more. The rearrangement uses TRBV10-3 and TRBJ2-3, with D perhaps given as TRBD1 or TRBD2 (5 bases each). The germline CDR1 and CDR2 sequences are ENHRY and SYGVKD. The germline V and J ends were trimmed by 4 bases and 4 bases, with 9 bases remaining between them. The CDR3 length is 13 residues. As DNA, the CDR3 is TGTGCCATCAGTGGCCGGGACGCAGATACGCAGTATTTT. Translating it yields CAISGRDADTQYF.

This clonotype was counted between two and nine times. The chain uses TRBV7-2 and TRBJ1-3; 11 positions agree with TRBD1. CDR1 and CDR2 (germline): SGHTA, FQGNSA. The CDR3 contains 16 residues. V was clipped by 5 bases and J by 5 bases; unmatched bases: 8. The CDR3 DNA is TGTGCCAGCAGCCGAGACGGGACAGGGGGAAGAAACACCATATATTTT. Protein: CASSRDGTGGRNTIYF.

This clonotype was detected a few times. The V call is TRBV19, the J call TRBJ2-1; TRBD2 matches 9 bases. The CDR3 runs to 16 residues. V trimming: 7 bases; J trimming: 1 base; junction bases outside the gene matches: 8. Germline values: CDR1 LNHDA, CDR2 SQIVND (reference sequence). The CDR3 loop reads CASKPGLASSYNEQFF. CDR3 nucleotide sequence: TGTGCCAGTAAACCGGGACTAGCAAGTTCCTACAATGAGCAGTTCTTC.

The chain carries TRBV11-2 and TRBJ2-7; a possible D gene is TRBD1 (8 bases). Between the trimmed V and J ends, which lost 6 bases and 7 bases, there was a span of 22 bases. The CDR3 runs 15 residues. The germline V gene encodes CDR1 SGHAT and CDR2 FQNNGV. Here the CDR3 DNA reads TGTGCCAGCAGTTTGGGCCAGAACAGGGGGGGGGAGCAGTACTTC. This codes for CASSLGQNRGGEQYF.

CDR3 protein: CASSDNPEKLFF. As DNA, the CDR3 is TGTGCCAGCAGTGATAATCCCGAAAAACTGTTTTTT. This chain links TRBV2 with TRBJ1-4, with D uncertain. V lost 3 bases, J lost 8 bases, and 7 bases lay in between. The CDR3 totals 12 residues. Germline V gene lookup returns CDR1 SNHLY and CDR2 FYNNEI.

The chain recombines TRBV19 with TRBJ1-2; no definite D call. CDR3 length: 14 amino acids. Trimming removed 6 bases from V and 8 bases from J, with 19 bases in between. Germline V gives CDR1 LNHDA, CDR2 SQIVND (reference sequence). The CDR3 nucleotides read TGTGCCAGTAGAACGGACGAGGGCGTGACGGGCTACACCTTC. Residues: CASRTDEGVTGYTF.

The chain couples TRBV5-1 to TRBJ2-5; 11 nucleotides agree with TRBD2. CDR3 size: 16 residues. Germline CDR1 and CDR2: SGHRS and YFSETQ. With V trimmed by 1 base and J by 5 bases, 7 bases remained unmatched. The chain's CDR3 is CASSLIGTSGSETQYF. The CDR3 DNA reads TGCGCCAGCAGCTTGATTGGCACTAGCGGGAGTGAGACCCAGTACTTC.